The 28 T cell receptor beta chains below come from one sample, sequenced in a study of cytomegalovirus exposure and HLA in healthy donors. 60 Vbeta and 13 Jbeta primers were used in PCR. Assay: immunoSEQ multiplex PCR; the TCRdb copy retains only in-frame clones and omits some. The sample includes about 200,000 clones, about an eighth seen only once; the top ten take approximately 7.8%. What was sequenced was PBMCs. All receptors come from a man over 45 in good health and CMV-seropositive.

The J gene is TRBJ2-7, the V gene TRBV6-5; TRBD2 might be the D (5 bases). CDR3 size: 12 residues. V was pared by 8 bases and J by 4 bases, with 12 bases between. Germline V gene sequence: CDR1 MNHEY, CDR2 SVGAGI. CDR3 protein: CASGSARYEQYF. CDR3 nucleotide sequence: TGTGCCAGCGGTAGCGCACGGTACGAGCAGTACTTC.

This clone turned up a few times. The chain combines TRBV10-2 with TRBJ1-1; 10 bases match TRBD1. The J segment lost 2 bases and the V segment lost 3 bases, leaving 6 bases of the junction unmatched. Germline values: CDR1 WSHSY, CDR2 SAAADI. CDR3 length: 16 amino acids. CDR3 residues: CASSDLDRGANTEAFF. The CDR3, as DNA: TGCGCCAGCAGTGACCTGGACAGGGGGGCAAACACTGAAGCTTTCTTT.

The CDR3 sequence is CASGPGEGRTTEAFF. The CDR3 coding sequence is TGTGCCAGCGGACCCGGAGAGGGAAGGACCACTGAAGCTTTCTTT. V gene TRBV9 combines with J gene TRBJ1-1; D unclear. This CDR3 spans 15 amino acids. Germline V gene lookup returns CDR1 SGDLS and CDR2 YYNGEE. V lost 7 bases to trimming and J lost 4 bases, with 20 bases between them.

The CDR3 loop reads CASSGTLPYSGNTIYF. CDR3 DNA: TGTGCCAGCTCAGGGACTCTCCCCTACTCTGGAAACACCATATATTTT. The V and J genes are TRBV27 and TRBJ1-3; maybe TRBD1 (5 bases). The germline V gene encodes CDR1 MNHEY and CDR2 SMNVEV (reference sequence). The length of the CDR3 is 16 residues. V lost 8 bases and J lost 0, with 17 bases in between.

This clone appeared a few times. The chain recombines TRBV28 with TRBJ1-1; TRBD1 might be the D (6 bases). V lost 6 bases to trimming and J lost 4 bases, with 21 bases between them. The CDR3 totals 16 residues. Germline CDR1 and CDR2: MDHEN and SYDVKM. The CDR3 region is CASSLTGSLWSTEAFF. In DNA, the CDR3 is TGTGCCAGCAGCCTTACAGGGTCCCTCTGGAGCACTGAAGCTTTCTTT.

The table lists this clone with a few counts. The chain links TRBV12-1 to TRBJ2-7; the table's D call, TRBD1, was not checked against the DNA. TRBV12-1 is a pseudogene segment. The CDR3 runs to 16 residues. CDR3 in DNA: TGTGCCAGCAGCTGCCTGGCTAAGGGACAAGGCTACGAGCAGTACTTC. The encoded protein is CASSCLAKGQGYEQYF.

The V and J genes are TRBV2 and TRBJ2-3; D possibly corresponds to TRBD2 (6 bases). The CDR3 contains 14 residues. Trimming shortened V by 7 bases and J by 2 bases, and 13 bases separated the two germline ends. Germline CDR1 reads SNHLY; CDR2 reads FYNNEI. The chain's CDR3 is CASKGTVPTDTQYF. Written as DNA, the CDR3 is TGTGCCAGCAAAGGGACTGTACCCACAGATACGCAGTATTTT.

The rearrangement uses TRBV19 and TRBJ2-3; a weak D match, TRBD2 (6 bases). The V end was cut by 3 bases, the J end by 1 base, with 17 bases between. The CDR3 consists of 17 residues. Per the germline V gene, CDR1 is LNHDA and CDR2 is SQIVND (reference sequence). The CDR3 protein is CASSISLGRGGTDTQYF. The CDR3 nucleotides read TGTGCCAGTAGTATTAGTTTAGGTCGCGGGGGCACAGATACGCAGTATTTT. Full variable domain (missing parts from reference TRBV19 and TRBJ2-3): DGGITQSPKYLFRKEGQNVTLSCEQNLNHDAMYWYRQDPGQGLRLIYYSQIVNDFQKGDIAEGYSVSREKKESFPLTVTSAQKNPTAFYLCASSISLGRGGTDTQYFGPGTRLTVL.

The rearrangement links TRBV6-5 to TRBJ2-2; 7 nucleotides match TRBD2. Per the germline V gene, CDR1 is MNHEY and CDR2 is SVGAGI. With 6 bases clipped from V and 5 bases from J, the junction kept 9 bases outside the gene matches. The CDR3 length is 15 residues. The CDR3 coding sequence is TGTGCCAGCAGGCTGGGAGGGCTAGGAACCGGGGAGCTGTTTTTT. Residues: CASRLGGLGTGELFF.

This clone was detected a few times. This chain connects TRBV4-3 to TRBJ1-2; the D is unclear. Trimming pared 0 bases from V and 2 bases from J, leaving 10 bases between. Germline loops: CDR1 LGHNA, CDR2 YSLEER. The CDR3 runs to 15 residues. CDR3 loop: CASSQDEAGNYGYTF. In DNA, the CDR3 is TGCGCCAGCAGCCAAGATGAAGCGGGGAACTATGGCTACACCTTC.

This clone turned up a few times. The DNA of the CDR3 is TGTGCCAGCAGCTATCAGACAGGGGGCAATGAAAAACTGTTTTTT. Translated, it gives CASSYQTGGNEKLFF. The V gene is TRBV5-4, the J gene TRBJ1-4, with TRBD1 identical over 10 bases. The CDR3 is made up of 15 amino acids. V lost 3 bases to trimming and J lost 5 bases; unmatched junction nucleotides: 4. CDR1 and CDR2 (germline): SGHNT, YYREEE (reference sequence).

This clone was counted only a few times. V usage is TRBV5-1 and J usage is TRBJ1-1; 9 bases map to TRBD1. CDR1 SGHRS and CDR2 YFSETQ come from the germline V gene. Trimming removed 5 bases from V and 3 bases from J; junction bases left unmatched: 2. This CDR3 is built from 13 residues. This CDR3 is CASSGQGYTEAFF. CDR3 DNA sequence: TGCGCCAGCAGTGGACAGGGGTACACTGAAGCTTTCTTT.

This clone was observed a few times. The chain has TRBV4-3 and TRBJ2-3, with 12 nucleotides matching TRBD2. The CDR3 runs 16 residues. The junction had 4 bases not matched to a gene; V was cut back by 4 bases and J by 2 bases. Per the germline V gene, CDR1 is LGHNA and CDR2 is YSLEER. The chain's CDR3 is CASSPSGGGTTDTQYF. DNA for the CDR3: TGCGCCAGCAGCCCTAGCGGGGGGGGGACCACAGATACGCAGTATTTT.

This chain uses TRBV4-1 with TRBJ1-1, with unresolved D. Trimming shortened V by 1 base and J by 0 bases, and 6 bases separated the two germline ends. CDR3 length: 14 amino acids. Looked up from germline, CDR1 is MGHRA and CDR2 is YSYEKL. Here the CDR3 DNA reads TGCGCCAGCAGCCAAGTCGGAGTGAACACTGAAGCTTTCTTT. Amino acids: CASSQVGVNTEAFF.

The sample holds a few counts of this clone. The V call is TRBV10-3, the J call TRBJ2-3; a possible D gene is TRBD2 (5 bases). V gave up 7 bases and J gave up 5 bases, with 13 bases separating them. The CDR3 is made up of 13 amino acids. Germline values: CDR1 ENHRY, CDR2 SYGVKD. CDR3 DNA: TGTGCCATCACTAGCTCTTCACAAGATACGCAGTATTTT. This sequence encodes CAITSSSQDTQYF.

The rearrangement uses TRBV7-9 and TRBJ1-4; D remains ambiguous. Germline CDR1 reads SEHNR; CDR2 reads FQNEAQ (reference sequence). Trimming took 1 base from V and 3 from J, leaving 6 bases between them. The CDR3 runs to 14 residues. Here the CDR3 reads CASSLGGSNEKLFF. In DNA form, the CDR3 reads TGTGCCAGCAGCTTAGGCGGCTCTAATGAAAAACTGTTTTTT.

This clone was counted between two and nine times. The J gene is TRBJ2-7, the V gene TRBV15; 8 bases map to TRBD1. Germline values: CDR1 LNHNV, CDR2 YYDKDF (reference sequence). The CDR3 spans 13 residues. Trimming at V came to 5 bases and at J to 4 bases, leaving 4 bases not matched to a gene. In DNA form, the CDR3 reads TGTGCCACCAGCGGGACAGGAGCATACGAGCAGTACTTC. It is translated as CATSGTGAYEQYF.

This clone was counted a few times. The chain couples TRBV5-4 to TRBJ1-2, with 7 bases identical to TRBD1. The germline V gene encodes CDR1 SGHNT and CDR2 YYREEE (reference sequence). The CDR3 runs to 15 residues. Trimming at V came to 3 bases and at J to 0 bases, leaving 5 bases not matched to a gene. In DNA form, the CDR3 reads TGTGCCAGCAGCTCCGGGACAGCCGCTAACTATGGCTACACCTTC. Residues: CASSSGTAANYGYTF.

This clone was seen a few times. The V call is TRBV4-2, the J call TRBJ2-5, with D possibly being TRBD1 (5 bases). CDR3 length: 16 residues. V lost 0 bases and J lost 5, with 16 bases in between. The germline CDR1 and CDR2 sequences are LGHNA and YNFKEQ. The CDR3 nucleotides read TGTGCCAGCAGCCAAGAATTAAGGGGCCCGGGCGAGACCCAGTACTTC. It yields the protein CASSQELRGPGETQYF.

J is TRBJ2-7 and V is TRBV5-4; D is uncertain. Trimming cost V 0 bases and J 3 bases, with 7 bases left between them. CDR3 length: 13 residues. Germline CDR1 reads SGHNT; CDR2 reads YYREEE (reference sequence). CDR3 protein: CASSLGRNYEQYF. In DNA, the CDR3 is TGTGCCAGCAGCTTGGGCAGAAACTACGAGCAGTACTTC.

This clone was counted only a few times. The rearrangement joins TRBV18 to TRBJ1-6, with a tentative D call TRBD1 (6 bases). CDR1 and CDR2 from the germline V gene are KGHSH and LQKENI. The CDR3 totals 15 residues. The V gene lost 2 bases and the J gene lost 6 bases, with 11 bases spanning the gap. CDR3 DNA: TGTGCCAGCTCACCAGCGGGGGCAAGTAATTCACCCCTCCACTTT. It yields the protein CASSPAGASNSPLHF.

This clone came up a few times. The rearrangement joins TRBV6-6 to TRBJ2-3; 10 bases fit TRBD1. The germline V gene encodes CDR1 MNHNY and CDR2 SVGAGI (reference sequence). Germline trimming cut 5 bases from V and 4 bases from J; bases unmatched to any gene: 9. The CDR3 runs to 16 residues. CDR3 amino acids: CASSRTGGSDPDTQYF. The CDR3 coding sequence is TGTGCCAGCAGTCGGACAGGGGGATCAGACCCAGATACGCAGTATTTT.

This clone was counted only a few times. The chain couples TRBV4-1 to TRBJ1-2; D perhaps matches TRBD1 (6 bases). V lost 7 bases to trimming and J lost 5 bases, with 20 bases between them. The CDR3 has 15 residues. Germline CDR1 MGHRA, CDR2 YSYEKL. CDR3 sequence reads: CASTVTRTEAYGYTF. The CDR3 DNA reads as TGCGCCAGCACTGTGACCCGGACAGAGGCGTATGGCTACACCTTC.

This clone was counted only a few times. V gene TRBV9 combines with J gene TRBJ1-1; D might be TRBD1 (5 bases). V was clipped by 2 bases and J by 0 bases, with 8 bases between them. The CDR3 loop spans 14 amino acids. The germline V gene has CDR1 SGDLS and CDR2 YYNGEE. Here the CDR3 reads CASSVDIMNTEAFF. CDR3 coding DNA: TGTGCCAGCAGCGTGGACATAATGAACACTGAAGCTTTCTTT.

The V call is TRBV7-6, the J call TRBJ1-5; unclear D gene. CDR3 length: 16 amino acids. The ends were cut back, 1 base at V and 2 bases at J, with 12 bases in the middle. Looked up from germline, CDR1 is SGHVS and CDR2 is FNYEAQ. The CDR3 sequence is CASSLGPPGGNQPQHF. CDR3 coding DNA: TGTGCCAGCAGCTTAGGACCCCCGGGAGGCAATCAGCCCCAGCATTTT.

The gene calls are TRBV29-1 and TRBJ1-2; D remains unclear. Germline V lookup: CDR1 SQVTM, CDR2 ANQGSEA. The ends were cut back, 8 bases at V and 4 bases at J, with 17 bases in the middle. The CDR3 covers 13 residues. This chain's CDR3 is CSTPGKAGYGYTF. CDR3 in DNA: TGCAGCACCCCCGGGAAAGCTGGCTATGGCTACACCTTC.

The table lists this clone with a few counts. Other DNA sequences of this sample code for an identical CDR3. The V and J genes are TRBV2 and TRBJ1-6; 10 bases are a match to TRBD1. This CDR3 has 14 amino acids. Germline assignment: CDR1 SNHLY and CDR2 FYNNEI. V lost 5 bases and J lost 7; bases outside the gene matches: 2. The chain's CDR3 is CASSPGQGNSPLHF. For the CDR3, the DNA is TGTGCCAGCAGTCCGGGACAGGGGAATTCACCCCTCCACTTT.

The CDR3 nucleotides read TGTGCCAGTAGTATAGATGTCGGAACAGGGGGTTCGGGTTCACCCCTCCACTTT. This sequence encodes CASSIDVGTGGSGSPLHF. V gene TRBV19 combines with J gene TRBJ1-6; 8 bases fit TRBD1. Germline V CDR1 and CDR2: LNHDA, SQIVND (reference sequence). V lost 0 bases, J lost 9 bases, and 13 bases stayed unmatched. The CDR3 covers 18 residues.